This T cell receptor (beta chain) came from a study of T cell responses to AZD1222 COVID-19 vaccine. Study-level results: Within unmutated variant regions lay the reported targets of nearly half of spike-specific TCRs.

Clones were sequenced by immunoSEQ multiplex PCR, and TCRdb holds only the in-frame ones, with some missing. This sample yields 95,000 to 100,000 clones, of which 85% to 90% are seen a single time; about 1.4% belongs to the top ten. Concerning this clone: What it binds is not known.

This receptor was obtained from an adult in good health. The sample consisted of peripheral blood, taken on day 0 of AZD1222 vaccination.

CDR3 amino acids: CASRVGGFRYAGLAPEAFF. CDR3 nucleotide sequence: TGTGCCAGCAGGGTGGGGGGGTTTCGTTACGCAGGACTAGCCCCTGAAGCTTTCTTT. The chain joins TRBV28 to TRBJ1-1; possible D gene TRBD1, 5 bases. The V and J ends lost 6 bases and 6 bases respectively, with 32 bases between them. CDR3 size: 19 residues. The germline gives CDR1 MDHEN, CDR2 SYDVKM.